The 29 T cell receptor beta chains presented below share a single source sample, sequenced in a study of CD8+CD57+ T cells in acquired aplastic anemia. TCR beta VDJ and CDR3 profiles were obtained from a genomic DNA template. TCRdb re-analysed the reads in MiXCR, keeping a single row per CDR3 protein. The sample carries 200,000 to 250,000 distinct CDR3 sequences, roughly 57% recorded once. The sample taken for sequencing was sorted CD4+, CD8+, or CD8+CD57+ T cells (not recorded which) from PBMCs. Receptors originate from a human donor in good health.

Many counts were recorded for this clonotype. The V call is TRBV9, the J call TRBJ2-1, with TRBD1 identical over 7 bases. V dropped 3 bases and J dropped 2; count of bases not matched to a gene: 11. Germline assignment: CDR1 SGDLS and CDR2 YYNGEE. The CDR3 is 17 amino acids. The CDR3 coding sequence is TGTGCCAGCAGCGGGATGGGGGACAGCATGGCCTACAATGAGCAGTTCTTC. This translates into CASSGMGDSMAYNEQFF.

This chain connects TRBV20-1 to TRBJ1-4; D is unclear. Germline V gene data show CDR1 as DFQATT and CDR2 as SNEGSKA (reference sequence). The CDR3 is 11 residues long. The ends were cut back, 0 bases at V and 6 bases at J, with 2 bases in the middle. CDR3 amino acids: CSARDHEKLFF. The CDR3 DNA reads TGCAGTGCTAGAGATCATGAAAAACTGTTTTTT.

As to this clonotype: Relative to the germline gene, one junction end is altered; a read error may explain this. DNA of the CDR3: TGTGCTAGCAGCCAGCGGGAGGGCCGTGACCAAGAGACCCAGTACTTC. Translation gives CASSQREGRDQETQYF. The rearrangement uses TRBV7-7 and TRBJ2-5; 10 nucleotides line up with TRBD2. Per germline, CDR1 SSHAT and CDR2 FNYEAQ (reference sequence). This CDR3 is built from 16 residues.

The chain joins TRBV24-1 to TRBJ2-7; the D is unclear. This CDR3 spans 14 amino acids. The V end lost 4 bases, the J end lost 1 base, and 10 bases lay between the germline ends. In germline, CDR1 is KGHDR, CDR2 SFDVKD. Here the CDR3 DNA reads TGTGCCACCAGTGACCCGACGGATTCCTACGAGCAGTACTTC. This sequence encodes CATSDPTDSYEQYF.

CDR3 protein: CATSGVRETQYF. CDR3 bases: TGTGCCACCAGTGGGGTCAGGGAGACCCAGTACTTC. This chain links TRBV24-1 with TRBJ2-5; D remains unclear. The V gene lost 5 bases and the J gene lost 5 bases, with 8 bases spanning the gap. CDR1 is KGHDR, CDR2 SFDVKD, per germline. This CDR3 region has 12 residues.

This clonotype was observed at least ten times. V is TRBV9 and J is TRBJ2-3; D is unresolved. The CDR3 loop spans 13 amino acids. The V gene's germline CDR1 is SGDLS and CDR2 YYNGEE. V was pared by 4 bases and J by 3 bases, with 9 bases between. The CDR3 region has the DNA TGTGCCAGCAGCAGGAAAGAAACAGATACGCAGTATTTT. It is translated as CASSRKETDTQYF.

The chain links TRBV5-1 to TRBJ2-7; 9 bases line up with TRBD2. CDR1 and CDR2 (germline): SGHRS, YFSETQ. The V gene end was trimmed by 0 bases and the J gene end by 3 bases; junction bases not matched to a gene: 4. The CDR3 is 15 residues long. CDR3 in amino acids: CASSLVASGNYEQYF. CDR3 sequence (DNA): TGCGCCAGCAGCTTGGTGGCTAGCGGGAACTACGAGCAGTACTTC.

The chain carries TRBV7-9 and TRBJ2-7; no clear D gene. The CDR3 has 16 amino acids. Trimming removed 5 bases from V and 1 base from J, with 18 bases in between. CDR1 is SEHNR and CDR2 is FQNEAQ in the germline V gene (reference sequence). CDR3 residues: CASSQDWRGVSYEQYF. The CDR3 bases are TGTGCCAGCAGCCAAGATTGGCGTGGGGTGTCCTACGAGCAGTACTTC.

The chain links TRBV24-1 to TRBJ2-1, with 9 positions matching TRBD2. Unmatched junction bases numbered 6, after V lost 9 bases and J lost 4 bases. The CDR3 totals 14 residues. Germline-derived CDR1 and CDR2 are KGHDR and SFDVKD. CDR3 nucleotide sequence: TGTGCCACCGGTCGGGCGGGAGGGTACAATGAGCAGTTCTTC. It translates to CATGRAGGYNEQFF.

This sequence joins TRBV29-1 and TRBJ2-5, with 12 bases fitting TRBD1. The germline V gene encodes CDR1 SQVTM and CDR2 ANQGSEA. V dropped 8 bases and J dropped 4; count of bases not matched to a gene: 11. This CDR3 region has 15 residues. This CDR3 reads CSTSGTGGGGETQYF. The DNA of the CDR3 is TGCAGCACCTCCGGGACAGGGGGCGGCGGAGAGACCCAGTACTTC.

This chain joins TRBV10-3 and TRBJ2-7, with D perhaps matching TRBD2 (6 bases). The germline CDR1 and CDR2 sequences are ENHRY and SYGVKD. Trimming left V 8 bases short and J 5 bases short, with 10 bases between. The CDR3 is 11 amino acids. In DNA form, the CDR3 reads TGTGCCATCCGGGGGAGCGACGAGCAGTACTTC. The encoded protein is CAIRGSDEQYF.

J is TRBJ2-7 and V is TRBV5-1; 10 nucleotides line up with TRBD1. In germline, CDR1 is SGHRS, CDR2 YFSETQ. This CDR3 region has 16 residues. J gave up 1 base and V 3 bases, and 7 bases lay outside the gene matches. CDR3 sequence: CASSSSGTGVSYEQYF. In nucleotides, the CDR3 is TGCGCCAGCAGCTCCTCCGGGACAGGGGTTTCCTACGAGCAGTACTTC.

This chain connects TRBV15 to TRBJ1-1, with D maybe TRBD1 (5 bases). V lost 6 bases to trimming and J lost 5 bases, with 19 bases between them. CDR1 LNHNV and CDR2 YYDKDF come from the germline V gene (reference sequence). The CDR3 is made up of 15 amino acids. The CDR3 reads CATRKRGPATTEAFF. The CDR3 coding sequence is TGTGCCACCAGGAAGCGGGGCCCAGCGACGACTGAAGCTTTCTTT.

This clonotype was counted ten times or more. The chain uses TRBV6-1 and TRBJ1-2; 7 bases line up with TRBD1. Germline CDR1 is MNHNS and CDR2 is SASEGT. Trimming took 3 bases from V and 1 from J; bases not matched to a gene: 5. The CDR3 is 15 amino acids. This CDR3 reads CASSEAGGYNYGYTF. DNA of the CDR3: TGTGCCAGCAGTGAGGCAGGGGGTTATAACTATGGCTACACCTTC.

With regard to this clonotype: A much larger clone sits a single nucleotide away, making a read error possible. The chain carries TRBV4-3 and TRBJ2-1, with D possibly being TRBD1 or TRBD2 (5 bases each). Trimming took 1 base from V and 7 from J, leaving 17 bases between them. CDR3 length: 16 amino acids. CDR1 and CDR2 (germline): LGHNA, YSLEER. CDR3 coding DNA: TGCGCCAGCAGCCAAGGCGAGGGGTCTTCTTGGAATGAGCAGTTCTTC. Protein: CASSQGEGSSWNEQFF.

The chain links TRBV9 to TRBJ2-2; 7 bases match TRBD1. The germline gives CDR1 SGDLS, CDR2 YYNGEE. The V gene end was trimmed by 3 bases and the J gene end by 3 bases; junction bases not matched to a gene: 2. This CDR3 is built from 14 residues. CDR3 sequence: CASSADRDTGELFF. As DNA, the CDR3 is TGTGCCAGCAGCGCCGACAGGGACACCGGGGAGCTGTTTTTT.

This clonotype was seen only a few times. This chain uses TRBV2 with TRBJ1-1; D is perhaps TRBD1 (6 bases). Germline CDR1 is SNHLY and CDR2 is FYNNEI. The CDR3 spans 14 residues. The V end lost 6 bases, the J end lost 5 bases, and 16 bases lay between the germline ends. CDR3 in DNA: TGTGCCAGCAGAGAGTGGTATCAGGGGACTGAAGCTTTCTTT. This codes for CASREWYQGTEAFF.

This clonotype turned up a few times. V gene TRBV29-1 combines with J gene TRBJ1-2; D call uncertain. V lost 4 bases and J 3 bases, leaving 9 bases between the germline ends. This CDR3 spans 12 amino acids. Germline lookup yields CDR1 SQVTM and CDR2 ANQGSEA. The CDR3 loop is CSVGGFDYGYTF. CDR3 DNA sequence: TGCAGCGTTGGTGGATTTGACTATGGCTACACCTTC.

This chain connects TRBV19 to TRBJ1-5; D is perhaps TRBD1 (6 bases). The CDR3 spans 14 residues. Trimming stripped 8 bases from V and 7 bases from J, with 18 bases between. Per the germline V gene, CDR1 is LNHDA and CDR2 is SQIVND (reference sequence). CDR3 coding DNA: TGTGCCAGTGCATACAAAGGGGGGGGACAGCCCCAGCATTTT. It yields the protein CASAYKGGGQPQHF.

DNA of the CDR3: TGTGCCAGCAGCCCTCGGGGGGTAGTGGAGACCCAGTACTTC. It specifies CASSPRGVVETQYF. J is TRBJ2-5 and V is TRBV7-2; 7 bases map to TRBD2. With 5 bases clipped from V and 5 bases from J, the junction kept 8 bases outside the gene matches. The CDR3 loop spans 14 amino acids. The germline gives CDR1 SGHTA, CDR2 FQGNSA.

Notes on this clonotype: The conserved final phenylalanine or tryptophan is absent from the CDR3, which likely points to a read error. No DNA is shown, since the ends of the CDR3 on it are uncertain; the CDR3 is the one TCRdb lists. This chain connects TRBV7-2 to TRBJ1-2. The CDR3 contains 9 residues when both ends are counted. Germline V CDR1 and CDR2: SGHTA, FQGNSA. This CDR3 is CASSLEQAG.

The rearrangement uses TRBV15 and TRBJ1-1; D is ambiguous. This CDR3 comprises 15 residues. Germline CDR1 reads LNHNV; CDR2 reads YYDKDF (reference sequence). The germline V and J ends were trimmed by 0 bases and 10 bases, with 18 bases remaining between them. The CDR3 DNA follows: TGTGCCACCAGCAGAGAAACGACGAGGGAATCGGTAGCTTTCTTT. Protein sequence: CATSRETTRESVAFF.

This chain joins TRBV29-1 and TRBJ2-7; D perhaps matches TRBD1 (5 bases). The CDR3 loop spans 13 amino acids. V was clipped by 5 bases and J by 1 base, with 12 bases between them. In germline, CDR1 is SQVTM, CDR2 ANQGSEA. The CDR3 DNA is TGCAGCGTTTTGGACACCGAGTCCTACGAGCAGTACTTC. It encodes CSVLDTESYEQYF.

The chain couples TRBV7-6 to TRBJ2-7; 11 bases match TRBD1. From germline, CDR1 is SGHVS and CDR2 FNYEAQ. The V segment lost 5 bases and the J segment 5 bases; nucleotides outside the gene matches: 5. The CDR3 has 14 amino acids. The CDR3 DNA is TGTGCCAGCAGCGGGGACAGGGGGATTAACGAGCAGTACTTC. Amino acids: CASSGDRGINEQYF. Full variable domain (missing parts from reference TRBV7-6 and TRBJ2-7): GAGVSQSPRYKVTKRGQDVALRCDPISGHVSLYWYRQALGQGPEFLTYFNYEAQQDKSGLPNDRFSAERPEGSISTLTIQRTEQRDSAMYRCASSGDRGINEQYFGPGTRLTVT.

This clonotype was seen many times. The chain recombines TRBV7-9 with TRBJ2-5, with D perhaps matching TRBD1 or TRBD2 (5 bases each). CDR3 length: 16 amino acids. Trimming shortened V by 5 bases and J by 0 bases, and 16 bases separated the two germline ends. In germline, CDR1 is SEHNR, CDR2 FQNEAQ (reference sequence). The CDR3 DNA reads as TGTGCCAGCAGCAACACCGGGACCGAGTACCAAGAGACCCAGTACTTC. Translated, it gives CASSNTGTEYQETQYF.

This sequence joins TRBV15 and TRBJ1-2, with 10 bases aligning to TRBD1. Germline V CDR1 and CDR2: LNHNV, YYDKDF (reference sequence). The CDR3 is 14 amino acids. The junction had 4 bases not matched to a gene; V was cut back by 3 bases and J by 6 bases. CDR3 in DNA: TGTGCCACCAGCAGTGACAGGGGGCAGGATGGCTACACCTTC. Translated, it gives CATSSDRGQDGYTF. Full variable domain (remainder filled in from reference TRBV15 and TRBJ1-2): DAMVIQNPRYQVTQFGKPVTLSCSQTLNHNVMYWYQQKSSQAPKLLFHYYDKDFNNEADTPDNFQSRRPNTSFCFLDIRSPGLGDTAMYLCATSSDRGQDGYTFGSGTRLTVV.

This chain uses TRBV7-8 with TRBJ1-5, with TRBD1 as a possible D gene (6 bases). The germline V gene has CDR1 SGHVS and CDR2 FQNEAQ. CDR3 size: 15 residues. V shed 5 bases and J shed 0 bases, with 11 bases lying between them. The chain's CDR3 is CASSIRGDSNQPQHF. CDR3 DNA sequence: TGTGCCAGCAGCATAAGGGGGGATAGCAATCAGCCCCAGCATTTT.

This clonotype was seen only once. V gene TRBV7-2 combines with J gene TRBJ2-5; a weak D match, TRBD1 (6 bases). Germline-derived CDR1 and CDR2 are SGHTA and FQGNSA. The CDR3 loop spans 15 amino acids. The V end lost 5 bases, the J end lost 0 bases, and 13 bases lay between the germline ends. This CDR3 is CASSTGTDYQETQYF. CDR3 sequence (DNA): TGTGCCAGCAGCACAGGGACGGACTACCAAGAGACCCAGTACTTC.

This chain joins TRBV11-2 and TRBJ1-1; no firm D call. The length of the CDR3 is 12 residues. V shed 5 bases and J shed 5 bases, with 9 bases lying between them. Germline CDR1 reads SGHAT; CDR2 reads FQNNGV. The chain's CDR3 is CASSKDQTEAFF. The CDR3 DNA is TGTGCCAGCAGCAAAGACCAGACTGAAGCTTTCTTT.